A single sample is the source of the 19 T cell receptor beta chains below, sequenced in a study of T cells in Graves' hyperthyroidism and ophthalmopathy. From RNA transcripts, TCR beta CDR3 regions were amplified. First-round RT-PCR of the TCR CDR3 relied on the HTBI primer set. TCRdb independently ran MiXCR on the multiplex PCR reads; one entry per CDR3 protein. This sample has some 250,000 distinct CDR3 sequences; just over 14% occur once, and the top ten carry 13%. The sample was blood. Receptors originate from a woman in her 40s with Graves' hyperthyroidism that later progressed to Graves' ophthalmopathy.

In its sample, this clonotype was seen many times. The chain combines TRBV7-9 with TRBJ2-1; tentative D call: TRBD2 (6 bases). Germline CDR1 is SEHNR and CDR2 is FQNEAQ (reference sequence). The V end was cut by 5 bases, the J end by 6 bases, with 14 bases between. The CDR3 sequence is 14 residues long. The DNA of the CDR3 is TGTGCCAGCAGCAACCGGGACTCCATCAATGAGCAGTTCTTC. Its protein is CASSNRDSINEQFF.

The chain joins TRBV28 to TRBJ1-2; 10 nucleotides align to TRBD1. Germline V lookup: CDR1 MDHEN, CDR2 SYDVKM. Trimming removed 4 bases from V and 3 bases from J; junction bases left unmatched: 5. The CDR3 runs 15 residues. The CDR3 nucleotides read TGTGCCAGCAGTTCCCAGACAGGGGGCTACTATGGCTACACCTTC. Its protein product is CASSSQTGGYYGYTF.

This clonotype was observed at least ten times. This sequence joins TRBV11-2 and TRBJ2-7; 9 positions match TRBD2. Germline V gene sequence: CDR1 SGHAT, CDR2 FQNNGV. The CDR3 runs to 15 residues. After removal of 5 bases from V and 6 bases from J, the junction contained 11 bases not matched to a gene. CDR3 amino acids: CASSPGLAPVAEQYF. CDR3 DNA sequence: TGTGCCAGCAGCCCCGGACTAGCGCCGGTGGCCGAGCAGTACTTC. Together with reference TRBV11-2 and TRBJ2-7, the CDR3 gives the full variable domain: EAGVAQSPRYKIIEKRQSVAFWCNPISGHATLYWYQQILGQGPKLLIQFQNNGVVDDSQLPKDRFSAERLKGVDSTLKIQPAKLEDSAVYLCASSPGLAPVAEQYFGPGTRLTVT.

The chain joins TRBV2 to TRBJ1-6; no firm D call. V dropped 9 bases and J dropped 10 bases, with 16 bases sitting between them. The V gene's germline CDR1 is SNHLY and CDR2 FYNNEI. This CDR3 spans 13 amino acids. The CDR3 here is CARPGPGSSPLHF. Written as DNA, the CDR3 is TGTGCCAGGCCAGGCCCCGGATCGTCACCCCTCCACTTT.

This clonotype was found many times. The rearrangement links TRBV12-3 or TRBV12-4 to TRBJ1-5; 9 bases align to TRBD1. The CDR3 covers 14 residues. Trimming cost V 9 bases and J 3 bases; bases outside gene matches: 6. This CDR3 reads CASQGDRVNQPQHF. The CDR3 DNA reads as TGTGCCAGTCAAGGGGACAGGGTCAATCAGCCCCAGCATTTT.

This clonotype was observed many times. The chain is built from TRBV5-1 and TRBJ2-3, with 12 positions matching TRBD2. This CDR3 spans 17 amino acids. Germline trimming cut 3 bases from V and 5 bases from J; bases unmatched to any gene: 10. The V gene's germline CDR1 is SGHRS and CDR2 YFSETQ. Written as DNA, the CDR3 is TGCGCCAGCAGCTATAGCCAACTAGCGGGAGGAGGAGATACGCAGTATTTT. This encodes CASSYSQLAGGGDTQYF.

This clonotype has a handful of counts. The V call is TRBV10-2, the J call TRBJ2-2; 9 bases are shared with TRBD2. Germline assignment: CDR1 WSHSY and CDR2 SAAADI. The CDR3 extends over 16 amino acids. V shed 3 bases and J 1 base; nucleotides not matched to a gene: 3. CDR3 sequence: CASSELLAGNTGELFF. The CDR3 nucleotides are TGCGCCAGCAGTGAACTACTAGCGGGGAACACCGGGGAGCTGTTTTTT.

In its sample, this clonotype was seen many times. The CDR3 sequence: CAISAGGLNGETQYF. DNA for the CDR3: TGTGCCATCAGTGCGGGAGGGCTGAATGGAGAGACCCAGTACTTC. This sequence joins TRBV10-3 and TRBJ2-5; 8 bases fit TRBD2. The trim removed 4 bases at V and 4 bases at J, leaving 8 bases unmatched. CDR1 is ENHRY and CDR2 is SYGVKD in the germline V gene. This CDR3 is 15 amino acids long.

The genes are TRBV7-9 and TRBJ1-1, with D perhaps matching TRBD1 (6 bases). Trimming pared 2 bases from V and 8 bases from J, leaving 18 bases between. There are 15 residues in the CDR3. Germline V gives CDR1 SEHNR, CDR2 FQNEAQ (reference sequence). CDR3 nucleotide sequence: TGTGCCAGCAGCTTATCGGGGGCGCGACCGTCAGAAGCTTTCTTT. Translating it yields CASSLSGARPSEAFF.

This clonotype has ten or more counts. This may be a read error, as it is one base from a much larger clone. The chain carries TRBV12-3 or TRBV12-4 and TRBJ1-2, with TRBD1 matching 9 bases. Trimming took 10 bases from V and 4 from J; bases not matched to a gene: 19. The CDR3 sequence is 17 residues long. CDR3 bases: TGTGCCAACATCCGTCAGGGGACAGGGAATCCCATCTATGGCTACACCTTC. Protein product: CANIRQGTGNPIYGYTF.

The chain recombines TRBV5-1 with TRBJ2-7; weak D call: TRBD1 (5 bases). Trimming shortened V by 4 bases and J by 0 bases, and 14 bases separated the two germline ends. The CDR3 contains 15 residues. CDR1 SGHRS and CDR2 YFSETQ come from the germline V gene. The CDR3 DNA sequence: TGCGCCAGCAGCACGCGTCCCAGGGACTCCTACGAGCAGTACTTC. This encodes CASSTRPRDSYEQYF.

In this sample, this clonotype turned up a few times. As DNA, the CDR3 is TGTGCCAGCAGACCTGTCTGGGGCAGGGGCTTCATGAACACTGAAGCTTTCTTT. It codes for CASRPVWGRGFMNTEAFF. This chain connects TRBV14 to TRBJ1-1; D is possibly TRBD1 (6 bases). In germline, CDR1 is SGHDN, CDR2 FVKESK. The CDR3 length is 18 residues. V was clipped by 6 bases and J by 0 bases, with 23 bases between them.

This clonotype occurred many times. This chain uses TRBV24-1 with TRBJ2-1; TRBD2 matches at 7 bases. This CDR3 spans 15 amino acids. Germline lookup yields CDR1 KGHDR and CDR2 SFDVKD. Trimming removed 6 bases from V and 3 bases from J; junction bases left unmatched: 7. In DNA form, the CDR3 reads TGTGCCACCAGTCATACTAGCGATCTCTACAATGAGCAGTTCTTC. It specifies CATSHTSDLYNEQFF.

V usage is TRBV7-9 and J usage is TRBJ2-7; the match to TRBD2 covers 7 bases. Germline-derived CDR1 and CDR2 are SEHNR and FQNEAQ (reference sequence). The ends lost 7 bases at V and 6 bases at J; junction bases unmatched: 9. CDR3 length: 13 residues. CDR3 bases: TGTGCCAGCAACCTCCCGGGGGGACCCGAGCAGTACTTC. Amino acids: CASNLPGGPEQYF.

This clonotype was seen ten or more times. The chain employs TRBV13 and TRBJ2-5; TRBD1 agrees at 7 bases. Germline-derived CDR1 and CDR2 are PRHDT and FYEKMQ (reference sequence). V was pared by 0 bases and J by 1 base, with 2 bases of the junction left unmatched. The CDR3 is made up of 15 amino acids. The CDR3 bases are TGTGCCAGCAGCTTAGGCAGGACAGGCCAAGAGACCCAGTACTTC. This codes for CASSLGRTGQETQYF.

The sample holds many counts of this clonotype. The chain carries TRBV6-1 and TRBJ2-5; the match to TRBD2 covers 10 bases. The germline CDR1 and CDR2 sequences are MNHNS and SASEGT. Losses at the gene ends were 8 bases for V and 5 bases for J; bases not matched to a gene: 14. The CDR3 spans 16 residues. CDR3 nucleotide sequence: TGTGCCAGCGGAGGGCCTAGCGGGAGCAGGGGGGAGACCCAGTACTTC. Protein: CASGGPSGSRGETQYF.

This clonotype showed up many times. The chain carries TRBV24-1 and TRBJ2-2; no definite D call. Per germline, CDR1 KGHDR and CDR2 SFDVKD. Deletions cut 4 bases from V and 0 bases from J, with 8 bases between. This CDR3 is built from 15 residues. The CDR3 coding sequence is TGTGCCACCAGTGACGCCACCCCGAACACCGGGGAGCTGTTTTTT. The encoded protein is CATSDATPNTGELFF.

With respect to this clonotype: Being one base from a much bigger clone, this may be a read error. This is likely a read error, given that the CDR3 carries no conserved phenylalanine or tryptophan at its end. The V call is TRBV7-2, the J call TRBJ2-1, with 7 bases matching TRBD2. The V and J ends lost 4 bases and 4 bases, in that order; junction bases with no gene match: 10. This CDR3 is built from 16 residues. Germline V gene sequence: CDR1 SGHTA, CDR2 FQGNSA. The CDR3 coding sequence is TGTGCCAGCAGCTCCGCTGGGTGGGAGGGTTACAATGAGCAGTTCCTC. Translated: CASSSAGWEGYNEQFL.

This clonotype was seen at least ten times. The chain carries TRBV11-3 and TRBJ2-1; TRBD1 matches 7 bases. V dropped 4 bases and J dropped 3; count of bases not matched to a gene: 6. The CDR3 sequence is 15 residues long. Looked up from germline, CDR1 is SGHNT and CDR2 is YENEEA. The CDR3 DNA follows: TGTGCCAGCAGCTCGGGGACAGCAAACTACAATGAGCAGTTCTTC. Residues: CASSSGTANYNEQFF.